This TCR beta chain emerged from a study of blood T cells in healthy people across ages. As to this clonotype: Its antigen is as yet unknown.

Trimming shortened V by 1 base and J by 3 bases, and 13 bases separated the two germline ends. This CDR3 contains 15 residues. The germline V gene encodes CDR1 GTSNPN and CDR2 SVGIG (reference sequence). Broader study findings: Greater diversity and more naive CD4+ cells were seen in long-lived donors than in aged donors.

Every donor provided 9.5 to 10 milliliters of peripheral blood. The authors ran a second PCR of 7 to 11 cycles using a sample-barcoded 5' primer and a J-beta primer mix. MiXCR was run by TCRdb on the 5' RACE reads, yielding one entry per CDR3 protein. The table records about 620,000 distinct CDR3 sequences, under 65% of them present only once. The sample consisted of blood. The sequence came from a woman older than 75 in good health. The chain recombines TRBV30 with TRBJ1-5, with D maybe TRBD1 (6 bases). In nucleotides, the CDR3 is TGTGCCTGGAGTGACTGGCAGGGGAACAATCAGCCCCAGCATTTT. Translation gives CAWSDWQGNNQPQHF.